The next 12 T cell receptor beta chains were all read from a single sample in a study of blood T cell repertoires in COVID-19 (TCRdb year 2020). The library relied on the immunoSEQ multiplex PCR assay. TCRdb carries this immuneACCESS record with in-frame sequences only. Its versions omit some clonotypes, under half of them owing to an unresolved V gene in the studies checked, with the rest unexplained. This sample gives 200,000 to 250,000 clones in total; approximately 88% of them show up just once. About 6% of the sample belongs to the ten largest clones. The specimen sequenced was peripheral blood. The receptors shown here come from a man in his 60s who had recovered from COVID-19.

The V gene is TRBV16, the J gene TRBJ2-7; 10 bases fit TRBD1. The germline V gene encodes CDR1 KGHSY and CDR2 FQNENV. V trimming: 2 bases; J trimming: 5 bases; junction bases outside the gene matches: 6. There are 15 residues in the CDR3. CDR3 sequence reads: CASSQRWTGGNEQYF. In DNA, the CDR3 is TGTGCCAGCAGCCAAAGGTGGACAGGGGGTAACGAGCAGTACTTC.

The count of this clone is one. The chain recombines TRBV28 with TRBJ1-3; a possible D gene is TRBD1 (5 bases). Germline V CDR1 and CDR2: MDHEN, SYDVKM. Trimming took off 8 bases at V and 4 bases at J, with 12 bases between the two ends. The CDR3 totals 13 residues. The CDR3 coding sequence is TGTGCCAGCGCGGACATTCCAGGAAACACCATATATTTT. Protein sequence: CASADIPGNTIYF. Drawing the rest from reference TRBV28 and TRBJ1-3, the complete variable domain is DVKVTQSSRYLVKRTGEKVFLECVQDMDHENMFWYRQDPGLGLRLIYFSYDVKMKEKGDIPEGYSVSREKKERFSLILESASTNQTSMYLCASADIPGNTIYFGEGSWLTVV.

The J gene is TRBJ2-7, the V gene TRBV11-3; 8 bases align to TRBD2. Germline lookup yields CDR1 SGHNT and CDR2 YENEEA. CDR3 length equals 13 residues. J lost 5 bases, V lost 1 base, and 1 base had no gene match. As DNA, the CDR3 is TGTGCCAGCAGCTTAGCGGGGGGGCACGAGCAGTACTTC. It yields the protein CASSLAGGHEQYF.

The chain has TRBV7-3 and TRBJ2-1; D uncertain. This CDR3 has 13 residues. Germline CDR1 SGHTA, CDR2 FQGTGA. The germline V and J ends were trimmed by 1 base and 9 bases, with 10 bases remaining between them. The CDR3 sequence: CASSLNSAPEQFF. The CDR3 nucleotides read TGTGCCAGCAGCTTAAACAGTGCCCCTGAGCAGTTCTTC.

A word on this clone: The sample carries other DNA sequences with the same CDR3. The rearrangement joins TRBV19 to TRBJ1-3; 7 positions agree with TRBD1. This CDR3 comprises 15 residues. Losses at the gene ends were 3 bases for V and 0 bases for J; bases not matched to a gene: 2. The germline gives CDR1 LNHDA, CDR2 SQIVND (reference sequence). CDR3 in DNA: TGTGCCAGTAGTATGGGACAGTCCTCTGGAAACACCATATATTTT. Translating gives CASSMGQSSGNTIYF.

The rearrangement joins TRBV21-1 to TRBJ1-1. TRBV21-1 is described as a pseudogene. The CDR3 consists of 17 residues. In DNA form, the CDR3 reads TGTGCCAGCAGCAAAGGGAGAAGAAACCGAGGCAACACTGAAGCTTTCTTT. Translating it yields CASSKGRRNRGNTEAFF.

V and J are TRBV7-2 and TRBJ1-6; D is possibly TRBD1 (6 bases). Germline assignment: CDR1 SGHTA and CDR2 FQGNSA. V lost 5 bases, J lost 7 bases, and 15 bases lay in between. CDR3 size: 15 residues. CDR3 region: CASSGSRGNNSPLHF. The CDR3 DNA reads TGTGCCAGCAGCGGCTCCAGGGGTAACAATTCACCCCTCCACTTT.

The chain has TRBV7-8 and TRBJ1-3; no definite D call. CDR1 is SGHVS and CDR2 is FQNEAQ in the germline V gene. Trimming left V 0 bases short and J 0 bases short, with 6 bases between. This CDR3 spans 15 amino acids. The CDR3, as DNA: TGTGCCAGCAGCTTAGCGCTATTCTCTGGAAACACCATATATTTT. Its translation: CASSLALFSGNTIYF.

This chain uses TRBV28 with TRBJ1-6, with D perhaps TRBD1 (6 bases). Between the trimmed V and J ends, which lost 4 bases and 6 bases, there was a span of 10 bases. There are 14 residues in the CDR3. Per germline, CDR1 MDHEN and CDR2 SYDVKM. CDR3 region: CASSSTGFNSPLHF. The CDR3 nucleotides read TGTGCCAGCAGTTCCACAGGGTTTAATTCACCCCTCCACTTT.

The chain links TRBV7-2 to TRBJ1-3, with D unclear. The germline V gene has CDR1 SGHTA and CDR2 FQGNSA. The V gene lost 3 bases and the J gene lost 7 bases, with 13 bases spanning the gap. The CDR3 runs 14 residues. The CDR3, as DNA: TGTGCCAGCAGCTTCGGCGGGATGAGTAACACCATATATTTT. This gives the protein CASSFGGMSNTIYF.

In its sample, this clone was seen a few times. The J gene is TRBJ1-1, the V gene TRBV4-1, with 7 bases that match TRBD1. Germline lookup yields CDR1 MGHRA and CDR2 YSYEKL. V was clipped by 5 bases and J by 7 bases; unmatched bases: 13. This CDR3 is built from 15 residues. CDR3 bases: TGCGCCAGCAGCGGAGTACAGGGGACACGCCTTGAAGCTTTCTTT. As protein: CASSGVQGTRLEAFF.

The sample holds one count of this clone. J is TRBJ2-1 and V is TRBV19; TRBD1 matches at 10 bases. Germline V CDR1 and CDR2: LNHDA, SQIVND (reference sequence). J gave up 6 bases and V 4 bases, and 9 bases lay outside the gene matches. This CDR3 region has 16 residues. DNA of the CDR3: TGTGCCAGTAGTAAACCGGGACAGGGGAGGGTCAATGAGCAGTTCTTC. It specifies CASSKPGQGRVNEQFF.